This T cell receptor (beta chain) was recovered during a study of lymphopenia after photon versus proton radiotherapy. As to this clone: Its cognate antigen is unknown.

Study-level points and caveats: Post-nadir diversity loss with photons came from oligoclonal expansion, particularly CD8+ Temra cells. Photon-treated patients lost naive T cells and TCR diversity; proton-treated stayed stable. Only patients who died were analyzed for survival; proton advantage is unproven. A bigger post-nadir fall in TCR diversity correlated inversely with survival time in deceased patients.

Method: immunoSEQ multiplex PCR; TCRdb's copy keeps in-frame clones and lacks some. This table holds 25,000 to 35,000 clones, about 83% found once. Germline CDR1 GTSNPN, CDR2 SVGIG (reference sequence). The CDR3 length is 14 residues. Trimming cost V 3 bases and J 6 bases; bases outside gene matches: 10. The rearrangement uses TRBV30 and TRBJ2-7; 8 bases map to TRBD2. The TCR originated in a woman aged 55-70 years with cholangiocarcinoma. Some clones in this sample may be carry-over from other donors' samples. This sample comprised peripheral blood, obtained from a patient treated with proton-based radiotherapy. The CDR3 is CAWRKIAGMGEQYF. The DNA for the CDR3 is TGTGCCTGGAGAAAGATAGCGGGGATGGGCGAGCAGTACTTC.